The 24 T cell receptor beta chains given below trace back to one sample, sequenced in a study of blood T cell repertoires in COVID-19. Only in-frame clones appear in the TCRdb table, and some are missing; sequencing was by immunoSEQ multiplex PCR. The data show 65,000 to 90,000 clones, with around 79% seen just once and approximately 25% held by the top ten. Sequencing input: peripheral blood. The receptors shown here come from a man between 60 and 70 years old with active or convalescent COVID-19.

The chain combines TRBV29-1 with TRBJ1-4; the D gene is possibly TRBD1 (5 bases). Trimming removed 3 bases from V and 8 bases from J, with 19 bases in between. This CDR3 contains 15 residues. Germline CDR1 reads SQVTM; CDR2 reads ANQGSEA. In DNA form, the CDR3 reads TGCAGCGTTGAGGGGAGGGAGGGGATCTTCGAAAAACTGTTTTTT. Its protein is CSVEGREGIFEKLFF.

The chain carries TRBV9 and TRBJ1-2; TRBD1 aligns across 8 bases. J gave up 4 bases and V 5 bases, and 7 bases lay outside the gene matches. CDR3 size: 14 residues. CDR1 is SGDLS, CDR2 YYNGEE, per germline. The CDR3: CASSRRGTGYGYTF. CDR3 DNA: TGTGCCAGCAGTCGACGGGGGACAGGCTATGGCTACACCTTC.

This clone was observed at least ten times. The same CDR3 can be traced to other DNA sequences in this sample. CDR3 protein: CASTLTGWNEQFF. CDR3 sequence (DNA): TGTGCCAGTACCCTGACAGGGTGGAATGAGCAGTTCTTC. The chain links TRBV19 to TRBJ2-1, with TRBD1 matching over 7 bases. From germline, CDR1 is LNHDA and CDR2 SQIVND (reference sequence). This CDR3 has 13 amino acids. V shed 7 bases and J 7 bases; nucleotides not matched to a gene: 7. The full variable domain, completed using reference TRBV19 and TRBJ2-1, is DGGITQSPKYLFRKEGQNVTLSCEQNLNHDAMYWYRQDPGQGLRLIYYSQIVNDFQKGDIAEGYSVSREKKESFPLTVTSAQKNPTAFYLCASTLTGWNEQFFGPGTRLTVL.

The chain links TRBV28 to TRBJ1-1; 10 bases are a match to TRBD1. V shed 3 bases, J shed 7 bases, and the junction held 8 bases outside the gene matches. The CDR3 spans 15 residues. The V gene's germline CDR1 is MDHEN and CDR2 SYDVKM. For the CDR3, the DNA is TGTGCCAGCAGTTTTGCGGGGACAGGGGCAAATGAAGCTTTCTTT. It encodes CASSFAGTGANEAFF.

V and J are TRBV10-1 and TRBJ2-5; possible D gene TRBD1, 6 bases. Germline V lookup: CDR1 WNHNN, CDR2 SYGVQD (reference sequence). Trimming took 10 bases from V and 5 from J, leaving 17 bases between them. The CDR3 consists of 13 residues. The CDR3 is CATRKNRDETQYF. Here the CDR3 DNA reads TGCGCCACCAGGAAGAACAGGGATGAGACCCAGTACTTC.

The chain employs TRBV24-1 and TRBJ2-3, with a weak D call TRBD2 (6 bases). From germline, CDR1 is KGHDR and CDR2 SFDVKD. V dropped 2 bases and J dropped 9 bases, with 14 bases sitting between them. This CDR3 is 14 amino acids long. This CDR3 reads CATSDWGEAGTQYF. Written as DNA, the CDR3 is TGTGCCACCAGTGATTGGGGGGAGGCAGGCACGCAGTATTTT.

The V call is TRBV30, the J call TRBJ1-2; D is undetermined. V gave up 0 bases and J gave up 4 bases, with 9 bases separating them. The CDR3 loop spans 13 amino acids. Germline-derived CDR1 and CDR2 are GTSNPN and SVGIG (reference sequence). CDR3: CAWSVRSPYGYTF. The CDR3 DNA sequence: TGTGCCTGGAGTGTCAGATCCCCCTATGGCTACACCTTC.

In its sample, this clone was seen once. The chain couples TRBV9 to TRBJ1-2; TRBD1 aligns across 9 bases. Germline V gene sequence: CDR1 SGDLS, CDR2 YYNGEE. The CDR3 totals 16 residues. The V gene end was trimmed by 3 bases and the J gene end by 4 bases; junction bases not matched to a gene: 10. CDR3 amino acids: CASSGLTGGVGYGYTF. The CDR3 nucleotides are TGTGCCAGCAGCGGTCTGACAGGGGGGGTTGGCTATGGCTACACCTTC.

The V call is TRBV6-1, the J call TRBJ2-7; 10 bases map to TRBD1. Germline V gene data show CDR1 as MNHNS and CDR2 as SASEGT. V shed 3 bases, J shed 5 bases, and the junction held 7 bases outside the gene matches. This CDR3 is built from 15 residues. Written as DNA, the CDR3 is TGTGCCAGCAGTGATAGGACAGGGGGAAACAACGAGCAGTACTTC. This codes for CASSDRTGGNNEQYF.

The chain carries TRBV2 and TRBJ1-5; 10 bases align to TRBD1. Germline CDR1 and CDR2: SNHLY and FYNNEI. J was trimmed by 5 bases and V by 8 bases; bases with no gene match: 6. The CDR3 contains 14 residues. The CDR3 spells CASGGTGEDQPQHF. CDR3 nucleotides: TGTGCCAGCGGGGGGACAGGGGAGGATCAGCCCCAGCATTTT.

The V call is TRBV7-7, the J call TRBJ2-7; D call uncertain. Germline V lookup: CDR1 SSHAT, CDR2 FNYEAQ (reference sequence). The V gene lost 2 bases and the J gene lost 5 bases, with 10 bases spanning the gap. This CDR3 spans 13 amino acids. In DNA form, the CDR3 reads TGTGCCAGCAGCTTACAGGTTAACAACGAGCAGTACTTC. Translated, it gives CASSLQVNNEQYF.

The CDR3: CASSSRVDTGELFF. The CDR3 nucleotides are TGTGCCAGCAGCAGCAGGGTTGACACCGGGGAGCTGTTTTTT. The V call is TRBV5-4, the J call TRBJ2-2; D might be TRBD1 (5 bases). The CDR3 has 14 amino acids. V shed 4 bases and J shed 3 bases, with 10 bases lying between them. Germline loops: CDR1 SGHNT, CDR2 YYREEE (reference sequence).

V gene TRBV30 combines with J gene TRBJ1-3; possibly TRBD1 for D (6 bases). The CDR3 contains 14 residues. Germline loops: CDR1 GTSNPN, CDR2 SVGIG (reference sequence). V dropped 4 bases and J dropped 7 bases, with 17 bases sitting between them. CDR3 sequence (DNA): TGTGCCTGGACACGGTCGGGACAAACGAACACCATATATTTT. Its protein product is CAWTRSGQTNTIYF.

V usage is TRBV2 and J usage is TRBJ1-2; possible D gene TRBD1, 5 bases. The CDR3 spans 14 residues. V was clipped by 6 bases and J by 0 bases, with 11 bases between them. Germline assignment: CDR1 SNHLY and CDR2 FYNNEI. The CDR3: CASRVGRANYGYTF. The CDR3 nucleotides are TGTGCCAGCAGAGTAGGCAGGGCTAACTATGGCTACACCTTC.

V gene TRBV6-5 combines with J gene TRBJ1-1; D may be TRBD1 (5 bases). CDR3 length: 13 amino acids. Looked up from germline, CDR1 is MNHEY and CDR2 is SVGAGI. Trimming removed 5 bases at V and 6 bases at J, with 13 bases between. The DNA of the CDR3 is TGTGCCAGCAGTCCGAGTGGGGGGTCTGAAGCTTTCTTT. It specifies CASSPSGGSEAFF.

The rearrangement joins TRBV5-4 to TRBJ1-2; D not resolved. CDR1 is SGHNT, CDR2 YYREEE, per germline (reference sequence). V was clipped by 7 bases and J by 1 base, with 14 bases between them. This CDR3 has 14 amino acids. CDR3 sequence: CASRSAADNYGYTF. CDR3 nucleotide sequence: TGTGCCAGCCGCAGCGCGGCGGATAACTATGGCTACACCTTC.

DNA for the CDR3: TGTGCCAGCAGCGGACGACAGAGAAGCTCCTATAATTCACCCCTCCACTTT. Translating it yields CASSGRQRSSYNSPLHF. The chain combines TRBV7-8 with TRBJ1-6; tentatively, D is TRBD1 (5 bases). Trimming took off 5 bases at V and 0 bases at J, with 14 bases between the two ends. Germline CDR1 reads SGHVS; CDR2 reads FQNEAQ. This CDR3 has 17 residues.

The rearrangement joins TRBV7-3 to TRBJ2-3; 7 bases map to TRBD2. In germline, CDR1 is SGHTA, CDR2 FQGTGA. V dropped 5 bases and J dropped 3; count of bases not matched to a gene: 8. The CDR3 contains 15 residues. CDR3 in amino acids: CASSPGVAGTDTQYF. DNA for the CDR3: TGTGCCAGCAGCCCCGGGGTAGCGGGTACAGATACGCAGTATTTT.

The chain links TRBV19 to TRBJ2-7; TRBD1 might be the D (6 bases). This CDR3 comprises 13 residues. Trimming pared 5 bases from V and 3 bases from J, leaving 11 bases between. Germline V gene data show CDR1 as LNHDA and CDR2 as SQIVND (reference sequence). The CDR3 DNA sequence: TGTGCCAGTAGTTACAGGGTGGACTACGAGCAGTACTTC. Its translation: CASSYRVDYEQYF.

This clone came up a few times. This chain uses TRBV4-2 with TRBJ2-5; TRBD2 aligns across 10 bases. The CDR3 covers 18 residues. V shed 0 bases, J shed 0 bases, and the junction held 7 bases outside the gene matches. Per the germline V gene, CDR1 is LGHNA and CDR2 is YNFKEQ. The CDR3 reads CASSQDLAGDMYQETQYF. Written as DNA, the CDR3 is TGTGCCAGCAGCCAAGATCTAGCGGGGGATATGTACCAAGAGACCCAGTACTTC.

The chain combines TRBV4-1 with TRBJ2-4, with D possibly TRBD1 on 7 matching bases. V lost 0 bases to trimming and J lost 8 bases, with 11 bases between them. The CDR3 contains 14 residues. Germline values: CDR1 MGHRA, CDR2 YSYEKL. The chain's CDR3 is CASSQEGRGDIQYF. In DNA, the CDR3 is TGCGCCAGCAGCCAAGAGGGCAGGGGGGACATTCAGTACTTC.

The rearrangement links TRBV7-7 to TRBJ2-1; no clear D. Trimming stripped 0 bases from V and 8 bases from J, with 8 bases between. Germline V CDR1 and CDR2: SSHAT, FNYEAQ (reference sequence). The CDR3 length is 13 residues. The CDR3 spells CASSLAVRDEQFF. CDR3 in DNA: TGTGCCAGCAGCTTAGCGGTAAGAGATGAGCAGTTCTTC. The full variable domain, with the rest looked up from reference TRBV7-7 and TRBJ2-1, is GAGVSQSPRYKVTKRGQDVTLRCDPISSHATLYWYQQALGQGPEFLTYFNYEAQPDKSGLPSDRFSAERPEGSISTLTIQRTEQRDSAMYRCASSLAVRDEQFFGPGTRLTVL.

In DNA form, the CDR3 reads TGCGCCAGCAGCTTGCCTAGCGGGGGGGACAATGAGCAGTTCTTC. It translates to CASSLPSGGDNEQFF. This chain uses TRBV5-1 with TRBJ2-1; 12 positions agree with TRBD2. Germline CDR1 is SGHRS and CDR2 is YFSETQ. V shed 1 base and J 5 bases; nucleotides not matched to a gene: 1. The CDR3 covers 15 residues.

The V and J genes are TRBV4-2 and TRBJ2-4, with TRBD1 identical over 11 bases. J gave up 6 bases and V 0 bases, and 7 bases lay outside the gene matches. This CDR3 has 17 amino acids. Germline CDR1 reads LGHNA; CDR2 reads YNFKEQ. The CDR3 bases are TGTGCCAGCAGCCAAGAGTACACTGGGACAGGGGGAAACATTCAGTACTTC. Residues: CASSQEYTGTGGNIQYF.